The clone carrying this TCR beta chain was detected many times. The antigen is unknown. This CDR3 is built from 13 residues. V was shortened by 4 bases and J by 7 bases, with 13 bases between the two germline ends. CDR1 and CDR2 from the germline V gene are SQVTM and ANQGSEA. The sample belongs to a study of T-cell reconstitution after alpha-beta-depleted transplantation in children. Study-wide findings and caveats: Where alpha-beta T cells came from about two months after transplant was reportedly several hundred expanded graft clones. From surviving recipient T cells and thymic progenitors came the high day-60 TCRbeta diversity observed in some patients. Diversity and T-cell counts at one year after transplant derived mostly from new T cells.

The authors prepared the TCRbeta library with unique molecular identifiers. In TCRdb, the PCR reads were re-called with MiXCR into one record per CDR3 protein. The sample lists about 27,000 distinct CDR3 sequences, 15% to 20% occurring once. The input for sequencing was PBMCs, mostly from graft donor cells, taken 60 days after TCRalphabeta/CD19-depleted stem cell transplant. The sequence was collected from a male patient between 2 and 15 years old who had a stem cell transplant for acute lymphoblastic leukemia, so the T cells may come from the graft donor. J is TRBJ1-4 and V is TRBV29-1, with D possibly being TRBD1 (6 bases). DNA for the CDR3: TGCAGCGTTGGGGAGGGGACAAGTGAAAAACTGTTTTTT. Translating it yields CSVGEGTSEKLFF.